This entry lists 4 T cell receptor beta chains sequenced from one sample in a study of long-term antiretroviral therapy in people with HIV. Runs used v3.0 of the immunoSEQ assay and were done at survey level. Clones were read by immunoSEQ multiplex PCR, and TCRdb kept only the in-frame ones, dropping some. The sample lists some 15,000 clones, over 75% occurring once. This specimen consisted of unsorted PBMCs, obtained 6.2 years after starting antiretroviral therapy. The receptors originated from a man between 40 and 49 years old with HIV.

The chain has TRBV4-3 and TRBJ2-1, with 11 bases identical to TRBD2. Trimming at V came to 0 bases and at J to 8 bases, leaving 6 bases not matched to a gene. This CDR3 has 16 amino acids. CDR1 LGHNA and CDR2 YSLEER come from the germline V gene. CDR3 in DNA: TGCGCCAGCAGCCAAGATGGACTAGCGGGCTTTGATGAGCAGTTCTTC. This encodes CASSQDGLAGFDEQFF.

The chain links TRBV5-1 to TRBJ2-5; TRBD1 matches at 7 bases. V shed 1 base and J 2 bases; nucleotides not matched to a gene: 2. This CDR3 has 14 residues. CDR1 SGHRS and CDR2 YFSETQ come from the germline V gene. The CDR3 loop reads CASSLQGQQETQYF. CDR3 sequence (DNA): TGCGCCAGCAGCTTGCAGGGACAGCAAGAGACCCAGTACTTC.

The chain employs TRBV5-1 and TRBJ2-1; 7 bases match TRBD1. Germline V gene lookup returns CDR1 SGHRS and CDR2 YFSETQ. The CDR3 contains 16 residues. Unmatched junction bases numbered 7, after V lost 0 bases and J lost 4 bases. The CDR3 reads CASSLAATGAYNEQFF. DNA for the CDR3: TGCGCCAGCAGCTTGGCCGCTACAGGGGCTTACAATGAGCAGTTCTTC. Drawing the rest from reference TRBV5-1 and TRBJ2-1, the complete variable domain is KAGVTQTPRYLIKTRGQQVTLSCSPISGHRSVSWYQQTPGQGLQFLFEYFSETQRNKGNFPGRFSGRQFSNSRSEMNVSTLELGDSALYLCASSLAATGAYNEQFFGPGTRLTVL.

This clone showed up just once. This chain connects TRBV7-2 to TRBJ2-2; no definite D call. The CDR3 runs 13 residues. Per germline, CDR1 SGHTA and CDR2 FQGNSA. Trimming left V 1 base short and J 7 bases short, with 7 bases between. DNA for the CDR3: TGTGCCAGCAGCTTAGGTGTTGGCGGGGAGCTGTTTTTT. Protein product: CASSLGVGGELFF. Full variable domain (outside the CDR3, taken from reference TRBV7-2 and TRBJ2-2): GAGVSQSPSNKVTEKGKDVELRCDPISGHTALYWYRQSLGQGLEFLIYFQGNSAPDKSGLPSDRFSAERTGGSVSTLTIQRTQQEDSAVYLCASSLGVGGELFFGEGSRLTVL.